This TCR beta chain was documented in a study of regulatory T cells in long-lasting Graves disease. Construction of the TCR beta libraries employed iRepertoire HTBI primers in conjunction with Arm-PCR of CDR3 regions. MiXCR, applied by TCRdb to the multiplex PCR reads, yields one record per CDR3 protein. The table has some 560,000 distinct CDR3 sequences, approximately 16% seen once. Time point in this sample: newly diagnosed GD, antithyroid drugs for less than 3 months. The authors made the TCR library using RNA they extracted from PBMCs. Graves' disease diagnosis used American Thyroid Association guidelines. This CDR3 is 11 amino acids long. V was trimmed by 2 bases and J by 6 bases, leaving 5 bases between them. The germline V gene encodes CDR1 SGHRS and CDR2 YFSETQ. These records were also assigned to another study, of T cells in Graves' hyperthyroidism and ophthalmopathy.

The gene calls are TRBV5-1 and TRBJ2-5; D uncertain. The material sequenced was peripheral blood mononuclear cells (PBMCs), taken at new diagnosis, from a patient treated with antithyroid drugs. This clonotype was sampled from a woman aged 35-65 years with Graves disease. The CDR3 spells CASSFRKTQYF. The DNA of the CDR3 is TGCGCCAGCAGCTTTCGGAAGACCCAGTACTTC.